The rows below give T cell receptor beta chains drawn from one sample of a study of CD8 T cells in ankylosing spondylitis. TCRdb called the 5' RACE reads again in MiXCR, with one record for every CDR3 protein. The sample shows roughly 180,000 distinct CDR3 sequences, about 13% of them seen only once. The sequenced sample consisted of blood, either unsorted or a sorted T cell fraction (not recorded which). The source is a male donor with ankylosing spondylitis or in good health (not recorded which). Both conserved end residues are part of each CDR3.

TRBV11-2 | CASSFGGNSYEQYF
TRBV4-1 | CASSQVWAGDSYEQYF
TRBV11-2 | CASSLETGGFPSGANVLTF
TRBV4-1 | CASSQVQYGYEQYF
TRBV30 | CAWRVRPGEETQYF
TRBV6-1 | CASSRDRVGYNEQFF
TRBV28 | CASSFSSWPQHF
TRBV19 | CASSIDRGYSYEQYF
TRBV20-1 | CSRLERETHEQFF
TRBV20-1 | CSAISGRVYNEQFF
TRBV4-1 | CASSPEARGEQFF
TRBV5-1 | CASSLIYQGGETQYF
TRBV6-2/TRBV6-3 | CASSYNEGNYGYTF
TRBV9 | CASTVGGMDYGYTF
TRBV10-2 | CASSLTPYEQYF
TRBV6-1 | CASTRLDPSYEQYF